The text below deals with one T cell receptor beta chain. CDR3 length: 15 residues. Germline V lookup: CDR1 MNHEY, CDR2 SVGAGI. Trimming removed 0 bases at V and 6 bases at J, with 11 bases between. This sample stems from a study of blood T cell repertoires in COVID-19. Study overall: Samples representing acute and convalescent COVID-19 were sourced from the United States, Italy and Spain.

Using immunoSEQ multiplex PCR, the repertoire was profiled, and TCRdb retains in-frame clones only, with some absent. The sample has roughly 460,000 clones; approximately 90% are singletons. This TCR came from a man younger than 35 with COVID-19, enrolled during active disease. This chain links TRBV6-5 with TRBJ2-2; TRBD2 might be the D (5 bases). Input material: peripheral blood. CDR3 residues: CASSYSPGSAGELFF. DNA of the CDR3: TGTGCCAGCAGTTACTCCCCGGGAAGCGCCGGGGAGCTGTTTTTT.